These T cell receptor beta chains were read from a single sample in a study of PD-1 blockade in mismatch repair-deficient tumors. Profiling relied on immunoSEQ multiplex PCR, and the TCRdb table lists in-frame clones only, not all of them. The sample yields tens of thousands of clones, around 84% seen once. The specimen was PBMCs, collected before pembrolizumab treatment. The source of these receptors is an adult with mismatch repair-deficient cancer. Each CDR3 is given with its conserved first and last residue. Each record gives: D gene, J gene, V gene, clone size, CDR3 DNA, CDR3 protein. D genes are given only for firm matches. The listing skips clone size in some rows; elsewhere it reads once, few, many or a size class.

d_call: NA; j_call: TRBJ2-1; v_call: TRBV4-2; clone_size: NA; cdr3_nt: TGTGCCAGCAGCCAAGATCAGGATAGCGTGTACTCCTACAATGAGCAGTTCTTC; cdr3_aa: CASSQDQDSVYSYNEQFF
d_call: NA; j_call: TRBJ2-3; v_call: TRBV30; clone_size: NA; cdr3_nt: TGTGCCTGTTCGACGGGATTTGATTACACAGATACGCAGTATTTT; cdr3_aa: CACSTGFDYTDTQYF
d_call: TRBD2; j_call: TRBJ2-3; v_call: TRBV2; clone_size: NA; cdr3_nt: TGTGCCAGCACGGGCGGGAGGAGCACAGATACGCAGTATTTT; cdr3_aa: CASTGGRSTDTQYF
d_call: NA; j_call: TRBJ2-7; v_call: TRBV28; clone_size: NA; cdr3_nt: TGTGCCAGCAGTTTATCGGGTTACGAGCAGTACTTC; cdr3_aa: CASSLSGYEQYF
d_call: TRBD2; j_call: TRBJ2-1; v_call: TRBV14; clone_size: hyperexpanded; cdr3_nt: TGTGCCAGCAGCCAAGCGGGACTAGGTCTGTTCTTC; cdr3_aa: CASSQAGLGLFF
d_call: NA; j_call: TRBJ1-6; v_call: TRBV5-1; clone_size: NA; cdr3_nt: TGCGCCAGCAGCTTGGCCAATAATTCACCCCTCCACTTT; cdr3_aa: CASSLANNSPLHF
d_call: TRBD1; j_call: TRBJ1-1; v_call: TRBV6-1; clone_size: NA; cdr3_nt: TGTGCCAGCACCAGGAACAGGGGTCAGAACACTGAAGCTTTCTTT; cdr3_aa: CASTRNRGQNTEAFF
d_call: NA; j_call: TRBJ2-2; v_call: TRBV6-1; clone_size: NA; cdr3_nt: TGTGCCAGCAGGCAACGAACACCTAACACCGGGGAGCTGTTTTTT; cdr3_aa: CASRQRTPNTGELFF
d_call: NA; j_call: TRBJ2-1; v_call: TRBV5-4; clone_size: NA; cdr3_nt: TGTGCCAGCAGCTTCAGGGCTAGGACGTACAATGAGCAGTTCTTC; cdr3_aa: CASSFRARTYNEQFF
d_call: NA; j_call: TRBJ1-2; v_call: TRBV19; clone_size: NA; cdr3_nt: TGTGCCAGTAGTAGGGGGCCCGGTGGACAGCCTAACTATGGCTACACCTTC; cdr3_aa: CASSRGPGGQPNYGYTF
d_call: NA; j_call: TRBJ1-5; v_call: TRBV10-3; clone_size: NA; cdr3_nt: TGTGCCATCAGTGTAGGCAGACTCAATCAGCCCCAGCATTTT; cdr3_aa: CAISVGRLNQPQHF
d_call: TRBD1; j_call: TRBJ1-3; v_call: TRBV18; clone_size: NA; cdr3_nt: TGTGCCAGCTCACCTTTCGGACAGGACTCTGGAAACACCATATATTTT; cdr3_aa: CASSPFGQDSGNTIYF
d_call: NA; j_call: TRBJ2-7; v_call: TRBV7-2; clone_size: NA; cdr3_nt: TGTGCCAGCAGCCAGAGGATCCTTTCCTACGAGCAGTACTTC; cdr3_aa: CASSQRILSYEQYF
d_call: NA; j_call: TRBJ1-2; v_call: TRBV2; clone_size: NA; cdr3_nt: TGTGCCAGCAGTGAAGGAGGGGGGGGTCAGGCCTATGGCTACACCTTC; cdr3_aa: CASSEGGGGQAYGYTF
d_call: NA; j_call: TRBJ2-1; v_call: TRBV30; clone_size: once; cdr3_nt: TGTGCCTGGAGTTTGACAGGTGATTCCCGCTTCAATGAGCAGTTCTTC; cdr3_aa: CAWSLTGDSRFNEQFF
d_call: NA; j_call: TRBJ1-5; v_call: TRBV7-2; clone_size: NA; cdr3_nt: TGTGCCAGCAGCTTATCTGGCAATCAGCCCCAGCATTTT; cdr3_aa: CASSLSGNQPQHF
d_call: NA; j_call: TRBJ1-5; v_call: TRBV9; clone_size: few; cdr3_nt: TGTGCCAGCAGCGGCCCGGACAGTACCTTGTGGCCCCAGCATTTT; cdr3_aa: CASSGPDSTLWPQHF
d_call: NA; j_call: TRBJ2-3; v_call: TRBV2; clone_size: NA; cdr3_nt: TGTGCCAGCAGTGGGCAAGGAGGCACAGATACGCAGTATTTT; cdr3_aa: CASSGQGGTDTQYF
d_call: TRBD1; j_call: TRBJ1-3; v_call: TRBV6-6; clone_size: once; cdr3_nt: TGTGCCAGCAGTTACTCGACAGGGCTCTCTGGAAACACCATATATTTT; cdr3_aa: CASSYSTGLSGNTIYF
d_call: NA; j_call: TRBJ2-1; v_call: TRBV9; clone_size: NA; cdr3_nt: TGTGCCAGCAGCGGACCGCCCTTGGACTATGACAATGAGCAGTTCTTC; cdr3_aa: CASSGPPLDYDNEQFF
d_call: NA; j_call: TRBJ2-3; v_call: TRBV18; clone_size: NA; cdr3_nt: TGTGCCAGCTCGCGTCAGGAAGATACGCAGTATTTT; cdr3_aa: CASSRQEDTQYF
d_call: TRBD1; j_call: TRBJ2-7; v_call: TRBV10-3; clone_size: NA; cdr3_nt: TGTGCCATCAGTGAGTCCGGACAGGGTGTGATATCCTACGAGCAGTACTTC; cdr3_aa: CAISESGQGVISYEQYF
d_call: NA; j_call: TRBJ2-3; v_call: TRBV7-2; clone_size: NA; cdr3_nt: TGTGCCAGCAGCTTACGGGTCGGGATAGATACGCAGTATTTT; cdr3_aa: CASSLRVGIDTQYF
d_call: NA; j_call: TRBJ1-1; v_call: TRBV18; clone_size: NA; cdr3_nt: TGTGCCAGCTCACCAGACGGAGGAAACACTGAAGCTTTCTTT; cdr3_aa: CASSPDGGNTEAFF
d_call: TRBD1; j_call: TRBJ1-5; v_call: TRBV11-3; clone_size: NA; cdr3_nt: TGTGCCAGCAGCAACAGGGGCTCATATAGCAATCAGCCCCAGCATTTT; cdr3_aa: CASSNRGSYSNQPQHF
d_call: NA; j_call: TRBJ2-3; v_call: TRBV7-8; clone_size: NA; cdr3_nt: TGTGCCAGCAGCGCTGACTCGAAGCAGTATTTT; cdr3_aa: CASSADSKQYF
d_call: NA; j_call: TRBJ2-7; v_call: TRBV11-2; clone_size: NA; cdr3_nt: TGTGCCAGCAGCTTAGAACGCGCCTACGAGCAGTACTTC; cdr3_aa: CASSLERAYEQYF
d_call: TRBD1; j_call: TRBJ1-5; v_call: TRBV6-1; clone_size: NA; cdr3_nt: TGTGCCAGCAGTGGTACCGGGACAGGGACATCTCAGCCCCAGCATTTT; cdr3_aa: CASSGTGTGTSQPQHF
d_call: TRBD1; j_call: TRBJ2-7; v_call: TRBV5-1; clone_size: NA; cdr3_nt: TGCGCCAGCAGCTCGGGACAGGGGAGGTACGAGCAGTACTTC; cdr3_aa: CASSSGQGRYEQYF
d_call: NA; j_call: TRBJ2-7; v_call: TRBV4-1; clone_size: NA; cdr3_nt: TGCGCCAGCAGCCTACCTACGAGGGATTCCGAGCAGTACTTC; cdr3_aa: CASSLPTRDSEQYF
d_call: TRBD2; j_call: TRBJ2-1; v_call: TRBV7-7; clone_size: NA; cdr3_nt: TGTGCCAGCAGCTCCGGACTAGCGGTGTACAATGAGCAGTTCTTC; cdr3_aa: CASSSGLAVYNEQFF
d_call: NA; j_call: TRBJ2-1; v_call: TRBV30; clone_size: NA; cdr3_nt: TGTGCCTGGAGCGGCGGAGGAAACTCCTACAATGAGCAGTTCTTC; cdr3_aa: CAWSGGGNSYNEQFF
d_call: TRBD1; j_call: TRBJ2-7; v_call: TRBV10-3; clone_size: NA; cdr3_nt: TGTGCCATCAGTGAGTCAGGGGGCGCAACCCTTAAGCAGTACTTC; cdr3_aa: CAISESGGATLKQYF
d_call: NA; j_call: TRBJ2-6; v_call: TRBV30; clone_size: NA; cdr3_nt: TGTGCCTGGACCGTCTACTCTGGGGCCAACGTCCTGACTTTC; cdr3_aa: CAWTVYSGANVLTF
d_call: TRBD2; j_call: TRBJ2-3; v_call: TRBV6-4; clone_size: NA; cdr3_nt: TGTGCCAGCAGTGTACTAGCGGGAGGCACCACAGATACGCAGTATTTT; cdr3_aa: CASSVLAGGTTDTQYF
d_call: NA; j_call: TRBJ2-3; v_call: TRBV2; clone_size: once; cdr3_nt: TGTGCCACTTCGGGATTGGCAGATACGCAGTATTTT; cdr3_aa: CATSGLADTQYF
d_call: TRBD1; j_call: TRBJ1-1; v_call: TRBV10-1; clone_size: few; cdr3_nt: TGCGCCAGCAGTCCACGGACAGGGAAAACTGAAGCTTTCTTT; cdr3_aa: CASSPRTGKTEAFF
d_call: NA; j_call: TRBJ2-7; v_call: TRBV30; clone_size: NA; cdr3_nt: TGTGCCTGGAGTGCTACTATGTACGAGCAGTACTTC; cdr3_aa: CAWSATMYEQYF
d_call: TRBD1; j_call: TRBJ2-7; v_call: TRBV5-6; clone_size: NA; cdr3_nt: TGTGCCAGCAGCTTATGGCAGGGGGAAGGCGAGCAGTACTTC; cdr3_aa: CASSLWQGEGEQYF
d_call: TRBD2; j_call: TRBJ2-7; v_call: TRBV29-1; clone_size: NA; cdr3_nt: TGCAGCGCAACACGGGAAACTAGCGGGATGACGGAATACTTC; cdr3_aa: CSATRETSGMTEYF
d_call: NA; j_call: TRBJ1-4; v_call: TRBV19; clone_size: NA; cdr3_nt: TGTGCCAGTAGAGCACCACAGGGAAGAGGTAATGAAAAACTGTTTTTT; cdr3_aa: CASRAPQGRGNEKLFF
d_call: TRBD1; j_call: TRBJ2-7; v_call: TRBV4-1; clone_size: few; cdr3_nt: TGCGCCAGCAGCCAAGTCGACAGGGTGTTTATCGAGCAGTACTTC; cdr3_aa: CASSQVDRVFIEQYF
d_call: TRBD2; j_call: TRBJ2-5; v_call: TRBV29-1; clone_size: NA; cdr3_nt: TGCAGCGTTGGAGAGGGGACTAGCGGGGACGAGACCCAGTACTTC; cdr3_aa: CSVGEGTSGDETQYF
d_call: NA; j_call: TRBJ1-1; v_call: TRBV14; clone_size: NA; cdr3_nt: TGTGCCAGCAGCCTCTCGTTGAACACTGAAGCTTTCTTT; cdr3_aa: CASSLSLNTEAFF
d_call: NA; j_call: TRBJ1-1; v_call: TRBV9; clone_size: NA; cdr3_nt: TGTGCCAGCAGCTCACAGGGTCAGAACACTGAAGCTTTCTTT; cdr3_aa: CASSSQGQNTEAFF
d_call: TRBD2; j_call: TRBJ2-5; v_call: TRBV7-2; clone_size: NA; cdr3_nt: TGTGCCAGCAGCTCCAGCGGGAGAAGGGAGACCCAGTACTTC; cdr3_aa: CASSSSGRRETQYF